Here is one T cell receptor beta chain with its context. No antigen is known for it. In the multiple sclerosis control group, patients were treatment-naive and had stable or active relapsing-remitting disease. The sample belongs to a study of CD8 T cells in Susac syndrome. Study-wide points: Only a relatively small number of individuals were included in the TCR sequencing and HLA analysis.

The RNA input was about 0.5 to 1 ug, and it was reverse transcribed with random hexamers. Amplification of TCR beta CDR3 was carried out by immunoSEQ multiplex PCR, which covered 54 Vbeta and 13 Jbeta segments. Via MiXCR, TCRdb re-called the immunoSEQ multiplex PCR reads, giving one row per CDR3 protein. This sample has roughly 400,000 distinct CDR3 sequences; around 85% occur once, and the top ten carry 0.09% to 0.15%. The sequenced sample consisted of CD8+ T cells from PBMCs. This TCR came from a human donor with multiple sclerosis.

Here the CDR3 reads CASSSREIVFAGEQFF. CDR3 DNA sequence: TGTGCCAGCAGTTCCCGGGAGATCGTTTTCGCGGGTGAGCAGTTCTTC. The genes are TRBV12-3 or TRBV12-4 and TRBJ2-1; possibly TRBD2 for D (6 bases). This CDR3 has 16 amino acids. The V gene lost 4 bases and the J gene lost 9 bases, with 22 bases spanning the gap.